What follows are 29 T cell receptor beta chains derived from one specimen sequenced in a study of blood T cell repertoires in COVID-19. Using immunoSEQ multiplex PCR, the repertoire was profiled, and TCRdb retains in-frame clones only, with some absent. The sample has 65,000 to 95,000 clones; 88% are singletons. The sequenced material came from peripheral blood. These receptor sequences come from a man in his sixties or seventies with acute or convalescent COVID-19.

The rearrangement uses TRBV7-2 and TRBJ1-1; 8 nucleotides match TRBD1. Germline V gives CDR1 SGHTA, CDR2 FQGNSA. Trimming took 4 bases from V and 3 from J; bases not matched to a gene: 7. The CDR3 has 15 amino acids. The CDR3 nucleotides are TGTGCCAGCAGCTCTTCAGGGGGCCTGTACACTGAAGCTTTCTTT. The encoded protein is CASSSSGGLYTEAFF.

This chain uses TRBV2 with TRBJ1-5; no clear D gene. CDR3 length: 13 amino acids. V lost 6 bases to trimming and J lost 5 bases, with 11 bases between them. The V gene's germline CDR1 is SNHLY and CDR2 FYNNEI. The CDR3 bases are TGTGCCAGCAGCTCTAGGAACCATCAGCCCCAGCATTTT. It translates to CASSSRNHQPQHF. The entire variable domain, with the rest obtained from reference TRBV2 and TRBJ1-5, is as follows: EPEVTQTPSHQVTQMGQEVILRCVPISNHLYFYWYRQILGQKVEFLVSFYNNEISEKSEIFDDQFSVERPDGSNFTLKIRSTKLEDSAMYFCASSSRNHQPQHFGDGTRLSIL.

The gene calls are TRBV10-1 and TRBJ2-1, with D unclear. The CDR3 loop spans 10 amino acids. Germline V lookup: CDR1 WNHNN, CDR2 SYGVQD (reference sequence). V shed 10 bases and J shed 6 bases, with 7 bases lying between them. CDR3 DNA: TGCGCCACCTACCTCAATGAGCAGTTCTTC. Its protein product is CATYLNEQFF.

The chain uses TRBV2 and TRBJ2-5; 15 bases map to TRBD2. The germline V gene encodes CDR1 SNHLY and CDR2 FYNNEI. CDR3 length: 16 residues. V dropped 6 bases and J dropped 1; count of bases not matched to a gene: 3. The CDR3 DNA reads TGTGCCAGCAGGGGGGGACTAGCGGGAGGCCAAGAGACCCAGTACTTC. This gives the protein CASRGGLAGGQETQYF.

This chain joins TRBV6-5 and TRBJ1-5; 7 positions agree with TRBD1. V shed 5 bases and J 3 bases; nucleotides not matched to a gene: 7. Germline CDR1 reads MNHEY; CDR2 reads SVGAGI. There are 15 residues in the CDR3. CDR3 coding DNA: TGTGCCAGCAGTCAAAACAGGGGAACCAATCAGCCCCAGCATTTT. Translated, it gives CASSQNRGTNQPQHF.

The rearrangement links TRBV30 to TRBJ1-2; D call uncertain. The CDR3 has 12 amino acids. V shed 1 base and J shed 2 bases, with 5 bases lying between them. Per germline, CDR1 GTSNPN and CDR2 SVGIG (reference sequence). CDR3 bases: TGTGCCTGGAGTGGACAAAACTATGGCTACACCTTC. Its translation is CAWSGQNYGYTF.

The chain couples TRBV6-5 to TRBJ1-4; TRBD1 aligns across 8 bases. Germline assignment: CDR1 MNHEY and CDR2 SVGAGI. V trimming: 7 bases; J trimming: 5 bases; junction bases outside the gene matches: 9. The CDR3 is made up of 15 amino acids. The CDR3 nucleotides read TGTGCCAGCATTCGGACAGGGCTTGAAAATGAAAAACTGTTTTTT. It specifies CASIRTGLENEKLFF.

In its sample, this clone was seen once. This chain links TRBV12-3 or TRBV12-4 with TRBJ2-1; TRBD2 is a possible D gene (5 bases). Trimming took off 3 bases at V and 12 bases at J, with 15 bases between the two ends. CDR3 length: 13 amino acids. Here the CDR3 reads CASSFEGSVGQFF. The CDR3 nucleotides read TGTGCCAGCAGTTTTGAGGGTTCTGTCGGGCAGTTCTTC.

This chain connects TRBV2 to TRBJ1-2; D possibly corresponds to TRBD1 (5 bases). There are 14 residues in the CDR3. Germline V gene data show CDR1 as SNHLY and CDR2 as FYNNEI. V was clipped by 4 bases and J by 1 base, with 10 bases between them. As DNA, the CDR3 is TGTGCCAGCAGTGCGGTCGGGGGTAACTATGGCTACACCTTC. Its translation is CASSAVGGNYGYTF.

The rearrangement uses TRBV19 and TRBJ2-6; 8 bases match TRBD1. The J segment lost 2 bases and the V segment lost 6 bases, leaving 18 bases of the junction unmatched. The CDR3 extends over 20 amino acids. Germline V gene data show CDR1 as LNHDA and CDR2 as SQIVND (reference sequence). For the CDR3, the DNA is TGTGCCAGTAGCAACGACCGGGACAGGCCAGGGTTGGCTGGGGCCAACGTCCTGACTTTC. It encodes CASSNDRDRPGLAGANVLTF. Full variable domain (outside the CDR3, taken from reference TRBV19 and TRBJ2-6): DGGITQSPKYLFRKEGQNVTLSCEQNLNHDAMYWYRQDPGQGLRLIYYSQIVNDFQKGDIAEGYSVSREKKESFPLTVTSAQKNPTAFYLCASSNDRDRPGLAGANVLTFGAGSRLTVL.

This chain uses TRBV12-3 or TRBV12-4 with TRBJ1-2; 8 positions match TRBD1. The CDR3 has 12 residues. Trimming removed 6 bases from V and 7 bases from J; junction bases left unmatched: 4. CDR3 residues: CASSRTGPGYTF. In DNA form, the CDR3 reads TGTGCCAGCAGCAGGACAGGGCCTGGCTACACCTTC.

This clone was found a few times. The J gene is TRBJ2-7, the V gene TRBV7-2; D is possibly TRBD1 (5 bases). The CDR3 spans 14 residues. The V and J ends lost 1 base and 2 bases respectively, with 9 bases between them. Germline V gene sequence: CDR1 SGHTA, CDR2 FQGNSA. The CDR3 nucleotides read TGTGCCAGCAGCTTAGGCAGACAGACCTACGAGCAGTACTTC. This sequence encodes CASSLGRQTYEQYF.

This chain links TRBV2 with TRBJ1-5; a possible D gene is TRBD1 (6 bases). V shed 7 bases and J shed 3 bases, with 19 bases lying between them. The CDR3 has 16 amino acids. Looked up from germline, CDR1 is SNHLY and CDR2 is FYNNEI. DNA of the CDR3: TGTGCCAGCACCCTAGGGGGGGGGCGCCCCAATCAGCCCCAGCATTTT. This translates into CASTLGGGRPNQPQHF.

The chain uses TRBV3-1 (or the pseudogene TRBV3-2) and TRBJ2-3; maybe TRBD1 (6 bases). Germline loops: CDR1 LGHDT, CDR2 YNNKEL (reference sequence). Trimming shortened V by 8 bases and J by 2 bases, and 20 bases separated the two germline ends. CDR3 length: 16 amino acids. The CDR3 protein is CASLQGAPIHTDTQYF. Written as DNA, the CDR3 is TGTGCCAGCCTACAGGGAGCCCCAATACACACAGATACGCAGTATTTT.

The V call is TRBV5-1, the J call TRBJ2-7, with D possibly matching TRBD2 (6 bases). The CDR3 has 14 residues. The V end lost 6 bases, the J end lost 0 bases, and 13 bases lay between the germline ends. Germline assignment: CDR1 SGHRS and CDR2 YFSETQ. Written as DNA, the CDR3 is TGCGCCAGCACTCACGGGGGATACTCCTACGAGCAGTACTTC. Protein: CASTHGGYSYEQYF.

The rearrangement links TRBV18 to TRBJ2-3, with TRBD1 identical over 7 bases. CDR3 size: 17 residues. Germline assignment: CDR1 KGHSH and CDR2 LQKENI. The ends lost 4 bases at V and 3 bases at J; junction bases unmatched: 13. CDR3 DNA: TGTGCCAGCTCACAGCAGTGGAAGGGGGCGCGTACAGATACGCAGTATTTT. This gives the protein CASSQQWKGARTDTQYF.

The genes are TRBV7-2 and TRBJ2-7; 8 bases are a match to TRBD1. V dropped 5 bases and J dropped 9; count of bases not matched to a gene: 15. The CDR3 has 15 amino acids. From germline, CDR1 is SGHTA and CDR2 FQGNSA. The CDR3 DNA sequence: TGTGCCAGCAGCCCCGGGACAGGCGCCTTTTGGGTGCAGTACTTC. Encoded protein: CASSPGTGAFWVQYF.

The rearrangement uses TRBV7-9 and TRBJ1-6, with D perhaps TRBD1 (5 bases). V lost 5 bases, J lost 5 bases, and 10 bases lay in between. Germline-derived CDR1 and CDR2 are SEHNR and FQNEAQ (reference sequence). The CDR3 has 14 residues. CDR3 DNA: TGTGCCAGCAGCCTCGGACACGATAATTCACCCCTCCACTTT. Translation gives CASSLGHDNSPLHF.

The chain carries TRBV12-3 or TRBV12-4 and TRBJ2-7; 8 bases agree with TRBD1. This CDR3 comprises 12 residues. J lost 6 bases, V lost 6 bases, and 4 bases had no gene match. The CDR3 bases are TGTGCCAGCAGCCCGGACAGGGTCGAGCAGTACTTC. It translates to CASSPDRVEQYF.

This chain connects TRBV5-5 to TRBJ2-5; 11 positions agree with TRBD2. In germline, CDR1 is SGHKS, CDR2 YYEKEE (reference sequence). CDR3 length: 14 amino acids. Germline trimming cut 2 bases from V and 3 bases from J; bases unmatched to any gene: 0. Here the CDR3 DNA reads TGTGCCAGCAGCTTACTAGCGGGGGAAGAGACCCAGTACTTC. Translated: CASSLLAGEETQYF.

The chain joins TRBV6-6 to TRBJ1-6, with D possibly TRBD1 on 5 matching bases. With 7 bases removed from V and 9 bases from J, the gap between germline ends came to 16 bases. Germline V gene sequence: CDR1 MNHNY, CDR2 SVGAGI (reference sequence). The CDR3 has 14 residues. CDR3 in DNA: TGTGCCAGCACCTTTGACAGCGAGAGTTCACCCCTCCACTTT. It codes for CASTFDSESSPLHF.

The chain joins TRBV19 to TRBJ1-5; 7 bases fit TRBD1. Germline values: CDR1 LNHDA, CDR2 SQIVND (reference sequence). With 4 bases clipped from V and 11 bases from J, the junction kept 11 bases outside the gene matches. The CDR3 is 14 amino acids. CDR3 sequence: CASSTGRGVRTQHF. The CDR3 DNA is TGTGCCAGTAGTACGGGCAGGGGGGTTAGGACCCAGCATTTT.

This clone was seen a single time. J is TRBJ1-5 and V is TRBV7-9; a possible D gene is TRBD1 (6 bases). The CDR3 contains 13 residues. V was clipped by 8 bases and J by 3 bases, with 11 bases between them. Germline V lookup: CDR1 SEHNR, CDR2 FQNEAQ (reference sequence). The CDR3 region has the DNA TGTGCCAGCGTACAGGGAACCAATCAGCCCCAGCATTTT. This encodes CASVQGTNQPQHF.

The rearrangement links TRBV19 to TRBJ1-1; possibly TRBD1 for D (5 bases). CDR1 LNHDA and CDR2 SQIVND come from the germline V gene (reference sequence). V lost 8 bases and J lost 2, with 12 bases in between. This CDR3 has 13 amino acids. This chain's CDR3 is CASPGLPNTEAFF. CDR3 coding DNA: TGTGCCAGTCCGGGACTTCCTAACACTGAAGCTTTCTTT.

V gene TRBV29-1 combines with J gene TRBJ2-3, with D maybe TRBD1 (5 bases). The germline V gene has CDR1 SQVTM and CDR2 ANQGSEA. The V end was cut by 6 bases, the J end by 9 bases, with 13 bases between. This CDR3 has 11 residues. CDR3 sequence reads: CSVPQGLTQYF. The CDR3 region has the DNA TGCAGCGTGCCTCAGGGTTTGACGCAGTATTTT.

The chain couples TRBV6-5 to TRBJ2-3; 13 nucleotides agree with TRBD2. With V trimmed by 9 bases and J by 6 bases, 6 bases remained unmatched. The CDR3 extends over 14 amino acids. The germline gives CDR1 MNHEY, CDR2 SVGAGI. For the CDR3, the DNA is TGTGCCAGTGTACTAGCGGGAGGGTGCGATACGCAGTATTTT. Amino acid sequence: CASVLAGGCDTQYF.

The chain couples TRBV30 to TRBJ2-5, with 7 nucleotides matching TRBD2. CDR3 length: 12 residues. Germline-derived CDR1 and CDR2 are GTSNPN and SVGIG (reference sequence). Losses at the gene ends were 5 bases for V and 5 bases for J; bases not matched to a gene: 5. The DNA for the CDR3 is TGTGCCTGGGGGGACGGGAGGGAGACCCAGTACTTC. This encodes CAWGDGRETQYF.

The CDR3 DNA reads TGTGCCAGCAGCCGGACGGGACTAGCGGGGCCCTGGGAGCAGTACTTC. Protein sequence: CASSRTGLAGPWEQYF. The chain recombines TRBV5-6 with TRBJ2-7, with 13 bases lining up with TRBD2. CDR3 length: 16 amino acids. Germline values: CDR1 SGHDT, CDR2 YYEEEE. After removal of 4 bases from V and 7 bases from J, the junction contained 11 bases not matched to a gene.

V gene TRBV18 combines with J gene TRBJ2-1; 11 nucleotides agree with TRBD2. After removal of 5 bases from V and 7 bases from J, the junction contained 10 bases not matched to a gene. There are 16 residues in the CDR3. Germline V gene sequence: CDR1 KGHSH, CDR2 LQKENI. The CDR3 DNA is TGTGCCAGCTCATTTTTACTAGCGGGAGTTTCGAATGAGCAGTTCTTC. It is translated as CASSFLLAGVSNEQFF.